This T cell receptor (beta chain) originates from a study of blood T cell repertoires in COVID-19. This clone occurred a few times. The CDR3 spans 13 residues. Deletions cut 4 bases from V and 2 bases from J, with 9 bases between. Germline CDR1 reads LNHDA; CDR2 reads SQIVND (reference sequence). Measured with immunoSEQ multiplex PCR; TCRdb has only the in-frame clones, and not every one. The data show approximately 200,000 clones, with more than 75% seen just once and approximately 6% held by the top ten. This TCR came from a man in his 60s who had recovered from COVID-19. The chain has TRBV19 and TRBJ2-7, with D possibly being TRBD1 (6 bases). Sequencing was done on a sample of peripheral blood. The CDR3: CASSRDITYEQYF. Here the CDR3 DNA reads TGTGCCAGTAGTAGGGACATAACCTACGAGCAGTACTTC.